This T cell receptor beta chain came from a study of beta chain features in type 1 diabetes. Whole-study context: Examination of sorted cells across all samples involved more than 100,000,000 cells.

V gave up 5 bases and J gave up 1 base, with 9 bases separating them. This CDR3 comprises 13 residues. Germline values: CDR1 SGHRS, CDR2 YFSETQ. Study findings and constraints: Cells with high TCR expression could be over-represented when cDNA is sequenced. PCR might pick shorter templates more often, in the same way for patients and controls. Among all four CD4+ subsets, Type 1 diabetes patients had TCRB CDR3s that were moderately but significantly shorter.

Stem cell-like memory, regulatory, central memory and naive CD4+ cells were sorted via CD45RO/CCR7/CD25/CD127/CD95/CD27. The study reverse transcribed the entire isolated RNA, so it sequenced expressed TCRB transcripts. Some clones are missing from TCRdb's copy, which holds only in-frame ones; the method was immunoSEQ multiplex PCR. This table has some 350,000 clones, 8.5% to 10% appearing once. Comment on this clone: Its specificity is unknown. Other DNA sequences in the same sample also yield this CDR3.

This clonotype was sampled from a man younger than 45 with type 1 diabetes. The sample comprised central memory CD4+ T cells from blood. The chain is built from TRBV5-1 and TRBJ1-1; D call uncertain. Written as DNA, the CDR3 is TGCGCCAGCAGTTTCGCAGAGAACACTGAAGCTTTCTTT. Residues: CASSFAENTEAFF.